This T cell receptor (beta chain) originates from a study of T cell responses to AZD1222 COVID-19 vaccine. In its sample, this clone was seen once. Method: immunoSEQ multiplex PCR; TCRdb's copy keeps in-frame clones and lacks some. This table holds over 150,000 clones, around 94% found once. V was shortened by 0 bases and J by 6 bases, with 11 bases between the two germline ends. The CDR3 loop spans 14 amino acids. Germline values: CDR1 KGHSH, CDR2 LQKENI. This clonotype was obtained from an adult who received the AZD1222 COVID-19 vaccine. This chain uses TRBV18 with TRBJ1-2, with D possibly TRBD1 on 5 matching bases. The sequencing used peripheral blood, collected 28 days after the second AZD1222 dose. The CDR3 region has the DNA TGTGCCAGCTCACCACCGGGGGGTTCGGATGGCTACACCTTC. It codes for CASSPPGGSDGYTF. Drawing the rest from reference TRBV18 and TRBJ1-2, the complete variable domain is NAGVMQNPRHLVRRRGQEARLRCSPMKGHSHVYWYRQLPEEGLKFMVYLQKENIIDESGMPKERFSAEFPKEGPSILRIQQVVRGDSAAYFCASSPPGGSDGYTFGSGTRLTVV.